This T cell receptor (beta chain) was captured in a study of blood T cells in healthy people across ages (dated by TCRdb to between 2015 and 2016). General notes on the study: In model experiments, template switching captured roughly one uniquely barcoded TCR beta cDNA molecule for every two T cells. To track age-related changes in TCR beta repertoire diversity, the study relied on deep sequencing normalized with unique cDNA molecular identifiers. The donors were split into four age groups: young (average around 17 years), middle-aged (roughly 39), aged (approximately 59) and long-lived (roughly 86). To avoid experimental bias, donors of different ages were randomly spread across the sequencing lanes. Using the same blood draw, the study looked at two additional independent replicas of 1 million unique cDNA reads for two donors, one aged 18 to 30 and the other aged 80 or older. Results and caveats for the whole study, not just this receptor: Since profiling was done on bulk unsorted PBMCs, naive and antigen-experienced compartments could not be conclusively compared. The percentage of naive T cells measured by flow cytometry correlated strongly with observed TCR beta diversity. Estimates of total diversity based on one million sequenced T cells were regarded as lower bounds and as underestimates. Because donor CMV infection status was unknown, age-related changes in expanded clonotypes were potentially confounded. Compared with the aged group, more naive CD4+ T cells, fewer expanded clones and increased TCR diversity were shown by the long-lived group, suggesting age selection. Observed TCR beta diversity per million T cells fell roughly linearly with age, and a significant reduction was already apparent by age approximately 41.

Preparation of the library involved 5' RACE. TCRdb records Illumina HiSeq 2500 as the sequencer. A second PCR of about 6 to 11 cycles was run with a J-beta primer mix and a sample-barcoded 5' primer. A unique molecular identifier was introduced onto each TCR beta cDNA molecule by a template-switch 5' adaptor carrying 12 random nucleotides. At least 2.5 million CDR3-containing paired-end reads were obtained from each sample. The Mint cDNA synthesis kit, primed by a TRBC-specific oligonucleotide, was used to synthesize first-strand cDNA from all RNA. Following uracil-DNA glycosylase treatment, a first 18-cycle PCR with universal primers M1SS and BC2_uni_R was performed on all cDNA. As for the original processing: Each sample was normalized by randomly selecting 1 million high-quality reads, each carrying a distinct molecular identifier. Reads with shared molecular identifiers were discarded instead of being binned into consensus sequences. MiTCR, run with a Q25 quality threshold and the strictest error-elimination algorithm, handled CDR3 identification, clonotype clustering and error correction. A nonparametric unseen species model using Euler transformation provided a lower-bound estimate of total TCR beta diversity. Through fastp at Q25 and MiXCR, TCRdb rebuilt clones from the public reads, retaining in-frame beta chains. CDR3 protein duplicates are merged, each entry listing the most common genes and DNA. None of the V and J calls come from the authors' own analysis; TCRdb made them. A total of roughly 830,000 distinct CDR3 sequences appear in this sample, about 59% of them only once. Jointly, the top ten make up 25% to 35% of the sample.

Remarks on this clonotype: The clone's antigen remains unknown. It has no much larger one-base neighbor in the sample; base qualities were not kept.

Donors were approximately 42 systemically healthy Caucasian individuals from Russia aged roughly 6 to 95 years. Around 9.7 milliliters of peripheral blood were collected from each donor into EDTA-treated Vacutainer tubes. Ficoll-Paque density-gradient centrifugation was used to isolate PBMCs, with at least 6.5 million per sample. Trizol reagent was used to extract total RNA from the PBMCs, yielding at least 6 micrograms per sample. The percentages of naive CD45RAhigh/CD27high T cells were determined by flow cytometry on a PBMC aliquot from every donor. From a lookup of the germline V gene, CDR1 and CDR2 are SGHTA and FQGNSA. Including cysteine and phenylalanine, the CDR3 has 16 amino acids. The retained sequence is limited to the CDR3, 48 bases, with the frame set at the first base. The germline V end is reduced by 1 base and the J end by 2 bases; junction bases left unmatched: 6.

The sequence is built from TRBV7-2 and TRBJ2-7; TRBD1 lines up with 9 middle nucleotides. The sample comprised blood. This clonotype was sampled from a man under 40 in good health. The sequence in DNA is TGTGCCAGCAGCTTAGACAGGACAGGGGACACCTACGAGCAGTACTTC. Translated, it reads CASSLDRTGDTYEQYF. Joined to the reference TRBV7-2 and TRBJ2-7 proteins, this CDR3 gives the full variable domain: GAGVSQSPSNKVTEKGKDVELRCDPISGHTALYWYRQSLGQGLEFLIYFQGNSAPDKSGLPSDRFSAERTGGSVSTLTIQRTQQEDSAVYLCASSLDRTGDTYEQYFGPGTRLTVT.